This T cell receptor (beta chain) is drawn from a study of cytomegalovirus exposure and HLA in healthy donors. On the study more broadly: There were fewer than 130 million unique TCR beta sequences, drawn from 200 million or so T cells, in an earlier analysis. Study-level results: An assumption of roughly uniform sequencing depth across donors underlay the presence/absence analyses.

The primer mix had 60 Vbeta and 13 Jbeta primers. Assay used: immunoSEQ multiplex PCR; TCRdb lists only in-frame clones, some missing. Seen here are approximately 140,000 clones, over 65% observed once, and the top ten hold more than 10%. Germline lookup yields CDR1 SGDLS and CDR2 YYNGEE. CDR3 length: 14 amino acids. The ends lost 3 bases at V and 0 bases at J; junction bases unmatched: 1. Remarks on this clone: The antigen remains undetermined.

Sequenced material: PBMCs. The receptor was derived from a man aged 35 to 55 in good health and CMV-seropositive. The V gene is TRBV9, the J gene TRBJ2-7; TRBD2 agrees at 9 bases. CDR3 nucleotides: TGTGCCAGCAGCGGTAGCGGGAGCTCCTACGAGCAGTACTTC. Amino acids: CASSGSGSSYEQYF.